Presented here are 22 T cell receptor beta chains from one specimen sequenced in a study of spatial heterogeneity in lung cancer (dated by TCRdb to about 2019). Libraries were prepared through 5' RACE. Sequencing was performed on a NextSeq 500. The public reads were reprocessed in TCRdb via fastp at Q25 and MiXCR, keeping in-frame beta chains. Merged by CDR3 protein, the rows form single entries marked with the most common genes and DNA. The sample table holds fewer than 30,000 distinct CDR3 sequences, of which about 6% were seen once. The leading ten clones occupy roughly a fifth of the sample. In the paper's terms, the time point label means: blood at routine non-recurrence follow-up after resection. For TCR sequencing, whole RNA was extracted from tumor and nontumor lung tissue, or from cryopreserved PBMC samples, and no cell sorting was done. Sample: PBMCs, taken at follow-up. The receptors were sampled from a male donor with early-stage non-small cell lung cancer.

The chain joins TRBV5-1 to TRBJ2-2; D remains unclear. The CDR3 length is 14 residues. CDR1 SGHRS and CDR2 YFSETQ come from the germline V gene. The V gene lost 0 bases and the J gene lost 2 bases, with 5 bases spanning the gap. Here the CDR3 DNA reads TGCGCCAGCAGCTTGGAAATTAACACCGGGGAGCTGTTTTTT. It specifies CASSLEINTGELFF.

The chain has TRBV9 and TRBJ1-4; D remains unclear. V lost 4 bases, J lost 4 bases, and 14 bases lay in between. The length of the CDR3 is 15 residues. Germline assignment: CDR1 SGDLS and CDR2 YYNGEE. The chain's CDR3 is CASSPGTAYNEKLFF. As DNA, the CDR3 is TGTGCCAGCAGCCCCGGTACAGCTTATAATGAAAAACTGTTTTTT.

The chain recombines TRBV6-2 or TRBV6-3 with TRBJ1-1, with TRBD1 as a possible D gene (5 bases). The V end was cut by 6 bases, the J end by 3 bases, with 14 bases between. The V gene's germline CDR1 is MNHEY and CDR2 SVGEGT. CDR3 length equals 14 residues. The CDR3 is CASRDQQAYTEAFF. The CDR3 DNA is TGTGCCAGCAGGGACCAACAGGCATACACTGAAGCTTTCTTT.

V gene TRBV4-3 combines with J gene TRBJ1-6, with 8 positions matching TRBD1. Germline loops: CDR1 LGHNA, CDR2 YSLEER. The ends lost 1 base at V and 5 bases at J; junction bases unmatched: 4. This CDR3 contains 16 residues. The CDR3 loop reads CASSQGRGQDNSPLHF. Written as DNA, the CDR3 is TGCGCCAGCAGCCAAGGCAGGGGGCAGGATAATTCACCCCTCCACTTT.

This clonotype has just a few counts. The chain is built from TRBV30 and TRBJ1-5, with no clear D. V lost 0 bases and J lost 6, with 9 bases in between. Germline V gene sequence: CDR1 GTSNPN, CDR2 SVGIG (reference sequence). The CDR3 is 13 amino acids. The CDR3 DNA follows: TGTGCCTGGAGTGTACGGGGAGGTCAGCCCCAGCATTTT. Protein sequence: CAWSVRGGQPQHF.

This clonotype was detected ten times or more. The chain employs TRBV9 and TRBJ2-2; the match to TRBD1 covers 11 bases. Germline V lookup: CDR1 SGDLS, CDR2 YYNGEE. The length of the CDR3 is 18 residues. The junction had 8 bases not matched to a gene; V was cut back by 0 bases and J by 4 bases. The CDR3 DNA sequence: TGTGCCAGCAGCGTAGGATCCTCCGGGACAGGGGGCACCGGGGAGCTGTTTTTT. Its protein product is CASSVGSSGTGGTGELFF.

The chain combines TRBV7-9 with TRBJ2-6, with a possible D match to TRBD1 (6 bases). Between the trimmed V and J ends, which lost 2 bases and 3 bases, there was a span of 14 bases. Germline V gene lookup returns CDR1 SEHNR and CDR2 FQNEAQ (reference sequence). The CDR3 spans 17 residues. CDR3 region: CASSLLAGVDGANVLTF. DNA of the CDR3: TGTGCCAGCAGCTTACTGGCAGGGGTGGATGGGGCCAACGTCCTGACTTTC.

This clonotype has a handful of counts. The chain carries TRBV11-3 and TRBJ2-5; D might be TRBD1 or TRBD2, each matching 5 bases. Germline assignment: CDR1 SGHNT and CDR2 YENEEA. Trimming removed 3 bases at V and 2 bases at J, with 13 bases between. The CDR3 loop spans 15 amino acids. The CDR3 region is CASSLARGRQETQYF. CDR3 in DNA: TGTGCCAGCAGCTTGGCGAGGGGAAGGCAAGAGACCCAGTACTTC. The full variable domain, its missing parts supplied by reference TRBV11-3 and TRBJ2-5, is EAGVVQSPRYKIIEKKQPVAFWCNPISGHNTLYWYLQNLGQGPELLIRYENEEAVDDSQLPKDRFSAERLKGVDSTLKIQPAELGDSAVYLCASSLARGRQETQYFGPGTRLLVL.

The chain uses TRBV18 and TRBJ2-1; D possibly corresponds to TRBD1 (5 bases). The CDR3 is 15 amino acids. V lost 5 bases and J lost 5, with 16 bases in between. The germline V gene encodes CDR1 KGHSH and CDR2 LQKENI. CDR3 sequence: CASSRSRGTDNEQFF. Here the CDR3 DNA reads TGTGCCAGCTCAAGGAGTAGGGGCACGGACAATGAGCAGTTCTTC.

This clonotype has a count of ten or more. The chain recombines TRBV27 with TRBJ1-2; no clear D gene. Per germline, CDR1 MNHEY and CDR2 SMNVEV (reference sequence). CDR3 size: 12 residues. V was pared by 5 bases and J by 5 bases, with 9 bases between. The CDR3 reads CASSPNLYGYTF. Here the CDR3 DNA reads TGTGCCAGCAGTCCAAACTTGTATGGCTACACCTTC.

DNA for the CDR3: TGTGCCAGCAGGGACGCAACGGGACAGGGATACACCGGGGAGCTGTTTTTT. Translation: CASRDATGQGYTGELFF. This chain links TRBV5-6 with TRBJ2-2; TRBD1 aligns across 9 bases. CDR1 and CDR2 (germline): SGHDT, YYEEEE. The junction had 11 bases not matched to a gene; V was cut back by 5 bases and J by 3 bases. CDR3 size: 17 residues.

The chain carries TRBV7-3 and TRBJ2-3; TRBD2 is a possible D gene (6 bases). V was pared by 5 bases and J by 6 bases, with 21 bases between. Germline values: CDR1 SGHTA, CDR2 FQGTGA. The CDR3 is 16 residues long. The CDR3 loop is CASSPNLGTPGDTQYF. The CDR3 nucleotides are TGTGCCAGCAGCCCTAACCTCGGGACTCCCGGGGATACGCAGTATTTT.

This clonotype was seen at least ten times. The genes are TRBV7-2 and TRBJ1-5; D is unclear. CDR1 and CDR2 from the germline V gene are SGHTA and FQGNSA. CDR3 length: 16 residues. V dropped 5 bases and J dropped 2 bases, with 16 bases sitting between them. This CDR3 is CASSPRGSVGNQPQHF. The CDR3 nucleotides read TGTGCCAGCAGCCCCCGAGGTTCGGTAGGCAATCAGCCCCAGCATTTT.

The rearrangement links TRBV11-1 to TRBJ2-3, with D hard to call. V gave up 3 bases and J gave up 4 bases, with 20 bases separating them. Germline V lookup: CDR1 SGHAT, CDR2 FQDESV (reference sequence). The CDR3 length is 17 residues. The CDR3 protein is CASSFLMTKPRADTQYF. CDR3 sequence (DNA): TGTGCCAGCAGCTTCCTTATGACCAAACCACGGGCAGATACGCAGTATTTT.

This clonotype was recorded many times. This chain links TRBV5-1 with TRBJ2-5; tentatively, D is TRBD2 (5 bases). Trimming took off 4 bases at V and 0 bases at J, with 10 bases between the two ends. Germline CDR1 SGHRS, CDR2 YFSETQ. CDR3 length equals 14 residues. The DNA for the CDR3 is TGCGCCAGCAGCGGCGGACTGTACCAAGAGACCCAGTACTTC. This codes for CASSGGLYQETQYF.

As to this clonotype: A much larger clone sits a single nucleotide away, making a read error possible. The chain uses TRBV10-3 and TRBJ2-1; tentative D call: TRBD2 (5 bases). CDR3 size: 12 residues. Germline V CDR1 and CDR2: ENHRY, SYGVKD. CDR3 nucleotides: TGTGCCATCATGAAGGGTGCGGGTGAGCAGTTGTTC. Translation: CAIMKGAGEQLF.

This clonotype turned up a few times. The gene calls are TRBV20-1 and TRBJ1-1; D is ambiguous. The CDR3 is 17 residues long. Trimming shortened V by 3 bases and J by 3 bases, and 23 bases separated the two germline ends. From germline, CDR1 is DFQATT and CDR2 SNEGSKA (reference sequence). The DNA for the CDR3 is TGCAGTGCTAGCCAATCACAAATAGTTGCGATGGACACTGAAGCTTTCTTT. Protein product: CSASQSQIVAMDTEAFF.

This clonotype has at least ten counts. The J gene is TRBJ1-2, the V gene TRBV5-4, with TRBD1 matching 7 bases. CDR1 is SGHNT, CDR2 YYREEE, per germline (reference sequence). The length of the CDR3 is 12 residues. With 4 bases clipped from V and 6 bases from J, the junction kept 3 bases outside the gene matches. The CDR3 sequence: CASSRGQDGYTF. As DNA, the CDR3 is TGTGCCAGCAGCAGAGGACAGGATGGCTACACCTTC.

This clonotype was counted at least ten times. The rearrangement links TRBV7-2 to TRBJ2-3, with D maybe TRBD2 (5 bases). V lost 5 bases to trimming and J lost 2 bases, with 14 bases between them. The CDR3 is 15 amino acids. Germline V CDR1 and CDR2: SGHTA, FQGNSA. The DNA for the CDR3 is TGTGCCAGCAGCCCTGCGGGCGGCCCCACAGATACGCAGTATTTT. It specifies CASSPAGGPTDTQYF.

V usage is TRBV20-1 and J usage is TRBJ1-1, with TRBD1 identical over 9 bases. The junction had 0 bases not matched to a gene; V was cut back by 1 base and J by 3 bases. The CDR3 runs to 13 residues. Germline CDR1 is DFQATT and CDR2 is SNEGSKA (reference sequence). CDR3 protein: CSARGTGDTEAFF. The CDR3 nucleotides are TGCAGTGCTAGAGGGACAGGGGACACTGAAGCTTTCTTT.

This clonotype was recorded many times. The chain couples TRBV27 to TRBJ1-1; D unclear. The germline V and J ends were trimmed by 5 bases and 1 base, with 11 bases remaining between them. The CDR3 extends over 14 amino acids. Germline loops: CDR1 MNHEY, CDR2 SMNVEV (reference sequence). CDR3 protein: CASSRGRPNTEAFF. The CDR3 DNA sequence: TGTGCCAGCAGTAGAGGGAGACCGAACACTGAAGCTTTCTTT.

The table lists this clonotype with many counts. The CDR3 sequence: CASSRGVGEKLFF. The CDR3 region has the DNA TGTGCCAGCAGTCGGGGGGTTGGCGAAAAACTGTTTTTT. The chain employs TRBV7-2 and TRBJ1-4; D is possibly TRBD1 (5 bases). CDR3 length: 13 residues. Deletions cut 6 bases from V and 8 bases from J, with 13 bases between. From germline, CDR1 is SGHTA and CDR2 FQGNSA.